The entry below describes one T cell receptor (beta chain). The data belong to a study of blood T cell repertoires in COVID-19. About the research overall: Collection of acute and convalescent COVID-19 samples took place in the United States, Italy and Spain. T cells, B-cell-depleted T cells, or PBMCs provided the cDNA or gDNA that served as material.

Germline values: CDR1 MNHEY, CDR2 SVGAGI. There are 13 residues in the CDR3. Between the trimmed V and J ends, which lost 8 bases and 7 bases, there was a span of 18 bases. Methods used by the authors: Reference gene primer amplification gave estimated nucleated cell counts. This table comes from immunoSEQ multiplex PCR, and its TCRdb copy is limited to in-frame clones, with some not included. The V and J calls and clone size are taken from that table; D and trimming were inferred from the DNA. The sample consists of over 150,000 clones, around 84% of them appearing once. The chain is built from TRBV6-5 and TRBJ2-7; possible D gene TRBD2, 6 bases. The specimen was peripheral blood. This receptor was taken from a human donor in a cohort sampled during active COVID-19. The CDR3 is CASWPHPSGEQYF. The DNA of the CDR3 is TGTGCCAGCTGGCCCCACCCGAGCGGGGAGCAGTACTTC.